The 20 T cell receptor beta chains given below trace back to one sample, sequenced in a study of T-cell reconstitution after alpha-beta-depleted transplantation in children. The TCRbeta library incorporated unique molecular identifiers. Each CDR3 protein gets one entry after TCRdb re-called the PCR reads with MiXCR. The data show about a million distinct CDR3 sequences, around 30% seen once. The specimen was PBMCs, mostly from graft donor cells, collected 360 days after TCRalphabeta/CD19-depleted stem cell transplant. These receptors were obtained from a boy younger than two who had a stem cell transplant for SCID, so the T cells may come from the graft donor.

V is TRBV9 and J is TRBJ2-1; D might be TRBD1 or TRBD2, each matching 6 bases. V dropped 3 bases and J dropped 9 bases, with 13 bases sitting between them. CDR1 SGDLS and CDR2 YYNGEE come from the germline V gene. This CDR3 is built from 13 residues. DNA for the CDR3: TGTGCCAGCAGCGGTCCACAGGGAGGTGAGCAGTTCTTC. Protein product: CASSGPQGGEQFF.

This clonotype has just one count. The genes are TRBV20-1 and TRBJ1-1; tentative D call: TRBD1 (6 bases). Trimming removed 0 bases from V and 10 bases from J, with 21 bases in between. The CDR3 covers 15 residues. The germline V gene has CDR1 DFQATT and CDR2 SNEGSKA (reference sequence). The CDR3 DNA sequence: TGCAGTGCTAGAGAACTCCAGGGGAGCCGCCCGAGAGCTTTCTTT. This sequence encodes CSARELQGSRPRAFF.

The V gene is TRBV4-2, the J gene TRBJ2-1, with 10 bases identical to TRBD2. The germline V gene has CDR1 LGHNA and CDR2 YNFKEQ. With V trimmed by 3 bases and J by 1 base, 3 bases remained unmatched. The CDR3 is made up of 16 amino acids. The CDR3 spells CASSQVSGGSYNEQFF. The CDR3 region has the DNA TGTGCCAGCAGCCAGGTTAGCGGGGGGTCCTACAATGAGCAGTTCTTC.

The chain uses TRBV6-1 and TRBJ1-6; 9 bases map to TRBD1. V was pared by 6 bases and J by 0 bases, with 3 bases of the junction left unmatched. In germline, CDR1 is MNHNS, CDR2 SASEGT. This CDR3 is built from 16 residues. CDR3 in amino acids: CASSPDRGSYNSPLHF. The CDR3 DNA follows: TGTGCCAGCAGCCCGGACAGGGGCTCCTATAATTCACCCCTCCACTTT.

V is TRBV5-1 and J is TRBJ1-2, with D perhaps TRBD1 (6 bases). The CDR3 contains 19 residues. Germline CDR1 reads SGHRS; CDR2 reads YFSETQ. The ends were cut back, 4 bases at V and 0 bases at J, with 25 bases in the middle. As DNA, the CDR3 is TGCGCCAGCAGCGTCAAAACAGGGAAGGCCCCCTCGCCTAACTATGGCTACACCTTC. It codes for CASSVKTGKAPSPNYGYTF.

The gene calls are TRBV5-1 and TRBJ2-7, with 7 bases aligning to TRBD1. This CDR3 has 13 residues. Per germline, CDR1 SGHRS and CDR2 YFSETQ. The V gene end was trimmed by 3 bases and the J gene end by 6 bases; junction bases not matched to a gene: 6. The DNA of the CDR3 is TGCGCCAGCAGCTGGGGACAGAGGGGCGAGCAGTACTTC. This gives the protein CASSWGQRGEQYF.

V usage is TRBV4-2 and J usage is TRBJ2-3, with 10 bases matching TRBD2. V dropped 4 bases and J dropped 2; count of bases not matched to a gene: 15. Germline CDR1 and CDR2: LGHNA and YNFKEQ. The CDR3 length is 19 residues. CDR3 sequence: CASSRTGTSDLEDTDTQYF. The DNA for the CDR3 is TGTGCCAGCAGCCGGACCGGGACTAGCGATTTAGAAGACACAGATACGCAGTATTTT.

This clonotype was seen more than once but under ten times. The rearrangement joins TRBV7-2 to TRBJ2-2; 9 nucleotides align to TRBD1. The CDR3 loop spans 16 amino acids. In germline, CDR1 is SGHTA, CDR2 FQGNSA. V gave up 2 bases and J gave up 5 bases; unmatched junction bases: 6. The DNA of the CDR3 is TGTGCCAGCAGCTTACTGGGACAGGGACGAACCGGGGAGCTGTTTTTT. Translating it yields CASSLLGQGRTGELFF.

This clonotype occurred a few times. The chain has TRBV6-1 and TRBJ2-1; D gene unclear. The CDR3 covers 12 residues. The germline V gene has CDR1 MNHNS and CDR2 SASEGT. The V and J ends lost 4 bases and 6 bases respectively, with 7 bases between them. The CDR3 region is CASSVGSNEQFF. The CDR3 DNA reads TGTGCCAGCAGTGTAGGGTCCAATGAGCAGTTCTTC.

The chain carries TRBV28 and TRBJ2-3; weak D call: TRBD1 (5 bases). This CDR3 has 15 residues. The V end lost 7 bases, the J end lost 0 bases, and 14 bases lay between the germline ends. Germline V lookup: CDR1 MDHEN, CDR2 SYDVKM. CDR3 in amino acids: CASIVGRSSTDTQYF. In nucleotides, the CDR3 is TGTGCCAGCATTGTGGGGCGATCTAGCACAGATACGCAGTATTTT.

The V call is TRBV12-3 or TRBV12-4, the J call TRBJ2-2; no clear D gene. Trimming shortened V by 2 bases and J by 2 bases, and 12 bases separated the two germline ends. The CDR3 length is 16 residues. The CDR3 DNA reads TGTGCCAGCAGTTTACGGAGCACGTTCAACACCGGGGAGCTGTTTTTT. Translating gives CASSLRSTFNTGELFF.

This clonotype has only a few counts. The CDR3 DNA reads TGTGCCAGCAGCTTACGGACCACTATGTCAGAGACCCAGTACTTC. Translating gives CASSLRTTMSETQYF. The gene calls are TRBV7-8 and TRBJ2-5; D gene uncertain. This CDR3 comprises 15 residues. Looked up from germline, CDR1 is SGHVS and CDR2 is FQNEAQ. Trimming cost V 2 bases and J 4 bases, with 14 bases left between them.

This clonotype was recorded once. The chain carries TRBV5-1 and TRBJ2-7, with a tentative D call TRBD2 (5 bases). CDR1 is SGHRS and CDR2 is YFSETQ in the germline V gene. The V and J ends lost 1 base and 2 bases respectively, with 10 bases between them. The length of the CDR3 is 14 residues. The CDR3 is CASSLPDFAYEQYF. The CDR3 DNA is TGCGCCAGCAGCTTGCCGGACTTCGCCTACGAGCAGTACTTC.

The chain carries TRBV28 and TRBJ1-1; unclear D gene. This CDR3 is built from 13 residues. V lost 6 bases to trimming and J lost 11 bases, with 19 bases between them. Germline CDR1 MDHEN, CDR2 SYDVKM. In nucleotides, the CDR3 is TGTGCCAGCAGCCGAGACATCCCGGGGAGGGCTTTCTTT. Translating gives CASSRDIPGRAFF. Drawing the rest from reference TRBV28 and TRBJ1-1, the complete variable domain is DVKVTQSSRYLVKRTGEKVFLECVQDMDHENMFWYRQDPGLGLRLIYFSYDVKMKEKGDIPEGYSVSREKKERFSLILESASTNQTSMYLCASSRDIPGRAFFGQGTRLTVV.

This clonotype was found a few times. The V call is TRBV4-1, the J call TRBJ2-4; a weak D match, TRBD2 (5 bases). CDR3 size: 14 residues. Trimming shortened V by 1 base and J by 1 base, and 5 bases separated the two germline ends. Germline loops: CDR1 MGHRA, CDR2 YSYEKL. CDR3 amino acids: CASSQAGAKNIQYF. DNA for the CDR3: TGCGCCAGCAGCCAAGCGGGGGCCAAAAACATTCAGTACTTC.

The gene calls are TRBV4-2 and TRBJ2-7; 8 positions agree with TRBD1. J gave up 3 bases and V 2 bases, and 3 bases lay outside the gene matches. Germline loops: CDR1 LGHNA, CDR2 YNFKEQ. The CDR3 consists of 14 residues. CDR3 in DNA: TGTGCCAGCAGCCAACGGGACAGGTACTACGAGCAGTACTTC. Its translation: CASSQRDRYYEQYF.

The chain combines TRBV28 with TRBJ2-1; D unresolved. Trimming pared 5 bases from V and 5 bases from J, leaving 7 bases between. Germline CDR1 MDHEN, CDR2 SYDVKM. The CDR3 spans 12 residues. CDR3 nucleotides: TGTGCCAGCAGTCGTCACGACAATGAGCAGTTCTTC. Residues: CASSRHDNEQFF.

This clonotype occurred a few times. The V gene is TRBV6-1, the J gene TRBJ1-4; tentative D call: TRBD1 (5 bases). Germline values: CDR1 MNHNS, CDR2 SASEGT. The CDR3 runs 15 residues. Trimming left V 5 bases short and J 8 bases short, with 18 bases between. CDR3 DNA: TGTGCCAGCAGTCGCGCTACAGGAACCAACGAAAAACTGTTTTTT. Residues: CASSRATGTNEKLFF.

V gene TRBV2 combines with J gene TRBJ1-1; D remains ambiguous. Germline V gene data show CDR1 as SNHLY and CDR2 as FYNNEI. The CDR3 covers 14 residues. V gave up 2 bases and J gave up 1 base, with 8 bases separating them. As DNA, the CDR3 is TGTGCCAGCAGTGAATCTCAAAGGAACACTGAAGCTTTCTTT. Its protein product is CASSESQRNTEAFF.

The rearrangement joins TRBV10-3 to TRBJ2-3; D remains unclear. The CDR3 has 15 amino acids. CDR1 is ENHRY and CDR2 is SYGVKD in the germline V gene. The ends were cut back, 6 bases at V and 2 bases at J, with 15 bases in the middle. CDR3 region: CAISSGRAHTDTQYF. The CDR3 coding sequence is TGTGCCATCAGCTCGGGTCGTGCACACACAGATACGCAGTATTTT.